This paragraph covers one T cell receptor (beta chain) sequence. The CDR3 has 14 residues. Per germline, CDR1 KGHSH and CDR2 LQKENI. V lost 3 bases and J lost 5, with 13 bases in between. The data were obtained in a study of blood T cell repertoires in COVID-19. The data were produced by immunoSEQ multiplex PCR, yet TCRdb's version contains in-frame clones alone and is incomplete. The sample contains around 250,000 clones, more than 70% of which appear only once. The sequenced material came from peripheral blood. The chain uses TRBV18 and TRBJ1-1; no clear D gene. This sequence originates from a woman of 80 years or more with COVID-19, enrolled during active disease. The CDR3 nucleotides are TGTGCCAGCTCACCTAGCTTTGAGAAAACTGAAGCTTTCTTT. The encoded protein is CASSPSFEKTEAFF. The entire variable domain, with the rest obtained from reference TRBV18 and TRBJ1-1, is as follows: NAGVMQNPRHLVRRRGQEARLRCSPMKGHSHVYWYRQLPEEGLKFMVYLQKENIIDESGMPKERFSAEFPKEGPSILRIQQVVRGDSAAYFCASSPSFEKTEAFFGQGTRLTVV.